This T cell receptor (beta chain) was documented in a study of blood T cell repertoires in COVID-19. Study at large: COVID-19 samples from acute and convalescent phases originated in the United States, Italy and Spain. Nucleic acid was either cDNA or gDNA, and it came from T cells, B-cell-depleted T cells, or PBMCs.

Under the authors' procedure: Estimation of nucleated cell counts relied on the amplification of reference gene primers. Assay: immunoSEQ multiplex PCR; the TCRdb copy retains only in-frame clones and omits some. V and J calls and clone size follow that table, whereas D and trimming were derived from the DNA. The sample yields about 120,000 clones, 82% seen once. The receptor was isolated from an older man with active or convalescent COVID-19. What was sequenced was peripheral blood.

DNA of the CDR3: TGTGCCACCAGCAGAGGTAGTAGCGGCTACACAGATACGCAGTATTTT. Translated: CATSRGSSGYTDTQYF. The chain couples TRBV15 to TRBJ2-3; perhaps TRBD2 as D (6 bases). CDR1 LNHNV and CDR2 YYDKDF come from the germline V gene (reference sequence). V was clipped by 1 base and J by 2 bases, with 13 bases between them. There are 16 residues in the CDR3.